The text below deals with one T cell receptor (beta chain). Random hexamers primed reverse transcription of about 0.45 to 1 ug RNA. Via MiXCR, TCRdb re-called the immunoSEQ multiplex PCR reads, giving one row per CDR3 protein. Here the sample spans 300,000 or so distinct CDR3 sequences, 92% being singletons. Trimming pared 3 bases from V and 4 bases from J, leaving 6 bases between. This CDR3 contains 13 residues. This record belongs to a study of CD8 T cells in Susac syndrome. The clonotype comes from a human donor with multiple sclerosis. The chain uses TRBV12-3 or TRBV12-4 and TRBJ2-2; D might be TRBD2 (5 bases). Sequencing input: CD4+ T cells from PBMCs. Written as DNA, the CDR3 is TGTGCCAGCAGTTTGGAGGCCACCGGGGAGCTGTTTTTT. Translation gives CASSLEATGELFF.